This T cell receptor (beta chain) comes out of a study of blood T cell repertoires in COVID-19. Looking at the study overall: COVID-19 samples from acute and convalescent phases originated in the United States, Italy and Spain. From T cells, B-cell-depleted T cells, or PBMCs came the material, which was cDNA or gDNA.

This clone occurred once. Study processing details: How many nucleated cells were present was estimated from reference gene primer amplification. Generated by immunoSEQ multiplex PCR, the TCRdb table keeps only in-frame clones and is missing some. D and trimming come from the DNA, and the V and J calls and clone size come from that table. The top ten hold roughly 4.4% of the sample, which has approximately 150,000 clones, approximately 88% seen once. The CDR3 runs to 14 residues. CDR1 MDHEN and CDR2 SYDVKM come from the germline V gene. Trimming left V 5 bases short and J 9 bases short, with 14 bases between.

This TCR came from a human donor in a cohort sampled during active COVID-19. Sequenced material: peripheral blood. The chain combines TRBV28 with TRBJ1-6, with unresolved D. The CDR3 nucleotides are TGTGCCAGCAGTGCACACGGTGCAGGTTCACCCCTCCACTTT. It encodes CASSAHGAGSPLHF.